This T cell receptor (beta chain) emerged from a study of shared clonotypes between healthy human individuals. Repertoires were generated with immunoSEQ multiplex PCR, while TCRdb's copy carries only in-frame clones and drops some. The sample has approximately 1,500,000 clones, about 98% seen once. Germline CDR1 and CDR2: SGHTS and YDEGEE. CDR3 length: 13 residues. V dropped 6 bases and J dropped 5 bases, with 15 bases sitting between them. Donors, without exception, were Caucasian adults residing in Nashville, Tennessee. The material sequenced was naive CD4+ T cells sorted from blood. Subset denoted: CD45RA+ positively selected. V gene TRBV5-8 combines with J gene TRBJ2-7; no clear D gene. The sequence derives from a man younger than 45 in good health. CDR3 in DNA: TGTGCCAGCAAACCTGACTGGGGTAACGAGCAGTACTTC. Translated, it gives CASKPDWGNEQYF.